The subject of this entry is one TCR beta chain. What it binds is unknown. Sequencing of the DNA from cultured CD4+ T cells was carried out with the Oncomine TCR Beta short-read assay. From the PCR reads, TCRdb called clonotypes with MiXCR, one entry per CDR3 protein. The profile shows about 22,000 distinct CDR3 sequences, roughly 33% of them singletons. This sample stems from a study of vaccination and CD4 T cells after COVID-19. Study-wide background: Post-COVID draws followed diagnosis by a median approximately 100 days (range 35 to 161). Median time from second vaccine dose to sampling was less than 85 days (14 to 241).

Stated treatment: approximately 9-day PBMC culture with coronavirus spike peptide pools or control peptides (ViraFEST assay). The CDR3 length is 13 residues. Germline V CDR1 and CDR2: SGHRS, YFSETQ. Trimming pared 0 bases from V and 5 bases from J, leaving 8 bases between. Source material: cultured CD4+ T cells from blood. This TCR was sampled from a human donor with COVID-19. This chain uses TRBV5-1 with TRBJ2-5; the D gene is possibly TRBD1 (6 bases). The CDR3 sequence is CASSLDRVETQYF. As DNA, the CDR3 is TGCGCCAGCAGCTTGGACAGGGTGGAGACCCAGTACTTC.